This T cell receptor (beta chain) was sequenced for a study of post-analysis software for immune sequencing data (dated by TCRdb to the mid-2010s). Regarding the study in general: Disease courses on record covered relapsing-remitting, secondary progressive and progressive-relapsing multiple sclerosis, though some patients had no subtype annotation. The patient repertoires were set against around ten previously published healthy control repertoires from donors whose ages ranged from roughly 6 to 27 years. A subset of samples was prepared in parallel using single-end sample barcoding, then pooled and co-amplified after Illumina adapter ligation.

TCR beta repertoires were profiled from peripheral blood of about a dozen young patients with multiple sclerosis to demonstrate the VDJtools post-analysis software. The multiple sclerosis patients were children and adolescents ranging in age from about 6 to 17 years. This clonotype has ten or more counts. Its target antigen remains unknown. Per-nucleotide qualities are absent, and no much larger clonotype sits a single base away. Results the study describes overall, beyond this receptor: Multiple sclerosis patients had significantly lower normalized Chao1 diversity than controls, a result that suggests substantial peripheral T-cell clonal expansion. The control group was slightly older than the multiple sclerosis patient group. Significantly higher frequencies in patients than in controls were found for a few TRBV segments, including TRBV5-6, TRBV5-1 and TRBV20-1. When samples were clustered directly using the F measure, samples prepared in the same batch co-clustered strongly, which prompted a batch-effect correction.

The CDR3 measures 13 amino acids from cysteine to phenylalanine. Only the CDR3 region is kept as DNA, spanning 39 bases read in frame from base 1. According to the germline V gene (reference sequence), CDR1 reads DFQATT and CDR2 reads SNEGSKA. The V end loses 6 bases and the J end loses 4 bases, and a stretch of 16 bases separates them. The library was obtained by PCR. The sequencing machine was an Illumina HiSeq 2500. Unique molecular identifiers were incorporated into TCR beta cDNA libraries to reduce PCR and sequencing biases. Per 1 to 10 million input T cells, approximately 500,000 cDNA molecules were obtained, such that each molecule approximated one T cell. The patient libraries were prepared and sequenced using the same protocol as the earlier healthy control dataset. Samples belonging to the same batch were prepared together, multiplexed and sequenced on a shared HiSeq lane. Per the source publication's procedure: Raw barcoded reads were processed with MIGEC, and single-read molecular identifier groups were discarded before consensus assembly and CDR3 extraction. VDJtools was used for post-analysis of the clonotype tables, and diversity was normalized by down-sampling every dataset to the size of the smallest sample. In repertoire overlap clustering, CDR3 amino acid sequences, but not nucleotide sequences, were matched to correct batch-related cross-sample contamination. In-frame beta chains were kept once TCRdb had trimmed the public reads at Q25 with fastp and called clones with MiXCR. Merged by CDR3 protein, the rows form single entries marked with the most common genes and DNA. These V and J calls originate from TCRdb's pipeline instead of the authors' own analysis. The sample has under 650,000 distinct CDR3 sequences on record, 44% of them singletons. The ten most abundant clones make up 1.5% to 2% of the sample.

The sequenced sample consisted of blood. The sequence was collected from a girl between 10 and 17 years old with multiple sclerosis. This chain joins TRBV20-1 to TRBJ2-7, with TRBD2 tentatively as D gene (7 bases match). The sequence in DNA is TGCAGTGCCATGACAGGCGGGAGTTACGAGCAGTACTTC. Its translation reads: CSAMTGGSYEQYF.